The 30 T cell receptor beta chains in this list originate from one sample, sequenced in a study of OX40 agonist ivuxolimab in advanced cancers. TCRdb's table, derived via immunoSEQ multiplex PCR, lists solely in-frame clones and lacks some. The table includes roughly 25,000 clones, roughly 79% detected once. Here the sequenced sample was CD4+ or CD8+ T cells sorted from blood, taken in a trial of the OX40 agonist ivuxolimab. Receptor source: an adult with an advanced solid tumor such as melanoma, head and neck, liver or kidney cancer.

This clone was observed a handful of times. The chain has TRBV9 and TRBJ1-3; tentatively, D is TRBD1 (6 bases). Germline values: CDR1 SGDLS, CDR2 YYNGEE. Trimming left V 3 bases short and J 4 bases short, with 8 bases between. This CDR3 is built from 13 residues. The CDR3, as DNA: TGTGCCAGCAGCGGCGGGGGCGGAAACACCATATATTTT. Protein product: CASSGGGGNTIYF. Filled out from reference TRBV9 and TRBJ1-3, the complete variable domain reads DSGVTQTPKHLITATGQRVTLRCSPRSGDLSVYWYQQSLDQGLQFLIQYYNGEERAKGNILERFSAQQFPDLHSELNLSSLELGDSALYFCASSGGGGNTIYFGEGSWLTVV.

For this clone: One junction end does not reproduce the germline sequence, and a read error may be involved. Other DNA sequences in the sample encode the same CDR3. The rearrangement uses TRBV29-1 and TRBJ1-2; perhaps TRBD1 as D (5 bases). Germline V CDR1 and CDR2: SQVTM, ANQGSEA. This CDR3 is 12 amino acids long. The CDR3 region has the DNA TGCAGCGTCGTGACAGACGTCTATGGCTACACCTTT. Protein: CSVVTDVYGYTF.

The chain is built from TRBV7-8 and TRBJ1-5; no clear D. V was cut by 2 bases and J by 4 bases, with 3 bases left in between. The CDR3 runs 12 residues. The germline gives CDR1 SGHVS, CDR2 FQNEAQ. CDR3 DNA: TGTGCCAGCAGCTTACTGAATCAGCCCCAGCATTTT. Translation: CASSLLNQPQHF. The variable domain in full, completed from reference TRBV7-8 and TRBJ1-5, reads GAGVSQSPRYKVAKRGQDVALRCDPISGHVSLFWYQQALGQGPEFLTYFQNEAQLDKSGLPSDRFFAERPEGSVSTLKIQRTQQEDSAVYLCASSLLNQPQHFGDGTRLSIL.

V is TRBV27 and J is TRBJ2-7; possible D gene TRBD1, 6 bases. The germline CDR1 and CDR2 sequences are MNHEY and SMNVEV (reference sequence). V lost 4 bases and J lost 3, with 7 bases in between. The CDR3 has 12 residues. CDR3 nucleotides: TGTGCCAGCAGTTACAGGGTCTACGAGCAGTACTTC. This translates into CASSYRVYEQYF.

The chain is built from TRBV10-3 and TRBJ2-7; D is possibly TRBD1 or TRBD2 (5 bases each). Germline V gives CDR1 ENHRY, CDR2 SYGVKD. V was trimmed by 2 bases and J by 1 base, leaving 15 bases between them. The CDR3 extends over 16 amino acids. The CDR3 loop reads CAISEGTQTVSYEQYF. The CDR3 DNA follows: TGTGCCATCAGTGAGGGGACCCAAACTGTATCCTACGAGCAGTACTTC.

This sequence joins TRBV4-2 and TRBJ2-7; possibly TRBD2 for D (6 bases). CDR3 length: 15 residues. The V end was cut by 0 bases, the J end by 4 bases, with 13 bases between. Germline loops: CDR1 LGHNA, CDR2 YNFKEQ. For the CDR3, the DNA is TGTGCCAGCAGCCAAGATTCGGGAGTTGGTTACGAGCAGTACTTC. It is translated as CASSQDSGVGYEQYF.

The chain uses TRBV9 and TRBJ1-1; D possibly corresponds to TRBD1 (5 bases). This CDR3 is built from 12 residues. The germline CDR1 and CDR2 sequences are SGDLS and YYNGEE. V dropped 0 bases and J dropped 8 bases, with 8 bases sitting between them. The CDR3 loop is CASSVGSGEAFF. The CDR3 region has the DNA TGTGCCAGCAGCGTAGGCTCAGGGGAAGCTTTCTTT. The full variable domain, completed using reference TRBV9 and TRBJ1-1, is DSGVTQTPKHLITATGQRVTLRCSPRSGDLSVYWYQQSLDQGLQFLIQYYNGEERAKGNILERFSAQQFPDLHSELNLSSLELGDSALYFCASSVGSGEAFFGQGTRLTVV.

This clone was observed a single time. The gene calls are TRBV19 and TRBJ2-7, with 9 bases matching TRBD1. With 3 bases clipped from V and 4 bases from J, the junction kept 1 base outside the gene matches. The length of the CDR3 is 13 residues. Looked up from germline, CDR1 is LNHDA and CDR2 is SQIVND (reference sequence). The CDR3 coding sequence is TGTGCCAGTAGTATGGGACAGGGTTACGAGCAGTACTTC. This encodes CASSMGQGYEQYF.

The chain is built from TRBV28 and TRBJ1-1, with D unclear. Germline V gene lookup returns CDR1 MDHEN and CDR2 SYDVKM. This CDR3 is 15 amino acids long. V lost 3 bases and J lost 2, with 13 bases in between. DNA for the CDR3: TGTGCCAGCAGTTTGACTAAACGGGGAAACACTGAAGCTTTCTTT. This sequence encodes CASSLTKRGNTEAFF.

This clone was observed a single time. The V and J genes are TRBV29-1 and TRBJ2-1; D not certain. The CDR3 contains 13 residues. Per germline, CDR1 SQVTM and CDR2 ANQGSEA. V was pared by 6 bases and J by 2 bases, with 11 bases between. Here the CDR3 reads CSVIGVAYNEQFF. DNA of the CDR3: TGCAGCGTGATTGGGGTAGCCTACAATGAGCAGTTCTTC.

The chain has TRBV14 and TRBJ1-4; D is perhaps TRBD1 (5 bases). Germline-derived CDR1 and CDR2 are SGHDN and FVKESK. The CDR3 runs to 15 residues. V lost 0 bases, J lost 2 bases, and 7 bases lay in between. CDR3 sequence reads: CASSQDWGTNEKLFF. The CDR3 DNA is TGTGCCAGCAGCCAAGATTGGGGGACTAATGAAAAACTGTTTTTT. The full variable domain, its missing parts supplied by reference TRBV14 and TRBJ1-4, is EAGVTQFPSHSVIEKGQTVTLRCDPISGHDNLYWYRRVMGKEIKFLLHFVKESKQDESGMPNNRFLAERTGGTYSTLKVQPAELEDSGVYFCASSQDWGTNEKLFFGSGTQLSVL.

The rearrangement uses TRBV7-8 and TRBJ2-7; 10 positions match TRBD2. Trimming removed 2 bases from V and 5 bases from J; junction bases left unmatched: 6. Germline assignment: CDR1 SGHVS and CDR2 FQNEAQ. The CDR3 runs to 15 residues. Here the CDR3 reads CASSLRLAGEDEQYF. CDR3 bases: TGTGCCAGCAGCTTACGGCTAGCGGGAGAGGACGAGCAGTACTTC.

The genes are TRBV15 and TRBJ2-1; TRBD2 agrees at 11 bases. Germline V gene lookup returns CDR1 LNHNV and CDR2 YYDKDF (reference sequence). The CDR3 sequence is 16 residues long. Trimming took 1 base from V and 4 from J; bases not matched to a gene: 3. CDR3 region: CATSRVLAGEYNEQFF. The DNA for the CDR3 is TGTGCCACCAGCAGAGTACTAGCGGGGGAGTACAATGAGCAGTTCTTC.

The chain links TRBV7-2 to TRBJ1-3; D gene ambiguous. CDR1 and CDR2 (germline): SGHTA, FQGNSA. This CDR3 is 13 amino acids long. With 0 bases removed from V and 2 bases from J, the gap between germline ends came to 2 bases. CDR3 amino acids: CASSLAPGNTIYF. The CDR3 DNA follows: TGTGCCAGCAGCTTAGCTCCTGGAAACACCATATATTTT.

V is TRBV7-9 and J is TRBJ2-3; either TRBD1 or TRBD2 may supply D (5 bases each). The CDR3 extends over 17 amino acids. V lost 4 bases and J 4 bases, leaving 21 bases between the germline ends. Germline-derived CDR1 and CDR2 are SEHNR and FQNEAQ (reference sequence). Here the CDR3 DNA reads TGTGCCAGCAGCTCCCCGGTCCGGGACGTGGATCCAGATACGCAGTATTTT. Translated, it gives CASSSPVRDVDPDTQYF.

J is TRBJ2-4 and V is TRBV6-5, with a tentative D call TRBD1 (5 bases). V was trimmed by 4 bases and J by 6 bases, leaving 13 bases between them. Germline CDR1 and CDR2: MNHEY and SVGAGI. The CDR3 sequence is 14 residues long. CDR3 sequence (DNA): TGTGCCAGCAGTTCCTTGGGGCCTCGAAACATTCAGTACTTC. Translating gives CASSSLGPRNIQYF.

This sequence joins TRBV5-1 and TRBJ2-7, with 9 bases that match TRBD1. Germline V gene lookup returns CDR1 SGHRS and CDR2 YFSETQ. Trimming at V came to 7 bases and at J to 3 bases, leaving 8 bases not matched to a gene. The CDR3 length is 14 residues. In nucleotides, the CDR3 is TGCGCCAGCGGGCCGGGACAGGGCATCTACGAGCAGTACTTC. Translating gives CASGPGQGIYEQYF.

This clone was observed a single time. This chain joins TRBV7-6 and TRBJ1-4; D possibly corresponds to TRBD1 (6 bases). Trimming stripped 6 bases from V and 5 bases from J, with 16 bases between. Per the germline V gene, CDR1 is SGHVS and CDR2 is FNYEAQ. CDR3 length equals 15 residues. The DNA of the CDR3 is TGTGCCAGCAGACCGAACCGGGACACGAATGAAAAACTGTTTTTT. This gives the protein CASRPNRDTNEKLFF. Full variable domain (outside the CDR3, taken from reference TRBV7-6 and TRBJ1-4): GAGVSQSPRYKVTKRGQDVALRCDPISGHVSLYWYRQALGQGPEFLTYFNYEAQQDKSGLPNDRFSAERPEGSISTLTIQRTEQRDSAMYRCASRPNRDTNEKLFFGSGTQLSVL.

The CDR3 bases are TGTGCCAGCAGCTCAAGACTAGCGGGAGGGCCAGATACGCAGTATTTT. Its translation: CASSSRLAGGPDTQYF. This rearrangement joins TRBV7-2 to TRBJ2-3; the match to TRBD2 covers 14 bases. The CDR3 sequence is 16 residues long. From germline, CDR1 is SGHTA and CDR2 FQGNSA. J was trimmed by 4 bases and V by 4 bases; bases with no gene match: 4.

The sample holds a few counts of this clone. CDR3 sequence (DNA): TGTGCCAGCAGCTCCTCTGGACTAGCCCCCGAGCAGTTCTTC. Translation: CASSSSGLAPEQFF. The V call is TRBV7-9, the J call TRBJ2-1; TRBD2 agrees at 8 bases. Unmatched junction bases numbered 9, after V lost 4 bases and J lost 10 bases. The CDR3 covers 14 residues. Germline V lookup: CDR1 SEHNR, CDR2 FQNEAQ (reference sequence).

This clone was picked up one time. The gene calls are TRBV30 and TRBJ1-2; D not resolved. CDR3 length equals 15 residues. Between the trimmed V and J ends, which lost 0 bases and 4 bases, there was a span of 15 bases. Germline V gives CDR1 GTSNPN, CDR2 SVGIG (reference sequence). The CDR3 bases are TGTGCCTGGAGTGTACTTCGGGGTAACCGCTATGGCTACACCTTC. Translating it yields CAWSVLRGNRYGYTF.

CDR3 bases: TGTGCCAGCAGTGAAGGGGCAGGGGTCGGTGAAAAACTGTTTTTT. This sequence encodes CASSEGAGVGEKLFF. The rearrangement joins TRBV6-1 to TRBJ1-4; a possible D gene is TRBD1 (6 bases). The germline V and J ends were trimmed by 1 base and 7 bases, with 13 bases remaining between them. CDR1 is MNHNS and CDR2 is SASEGT in the germline V gene. This CDR3 has 15 residues.

This clone was seen only once. V usage is TRBV18 and J usage is TRBJ2-7; D remains ambiguous. The CDR3 is 13 residues long. The V gene's germline CDR1 is KGHSH and CDR2 LQKENI. V was cut by 3 bases and J by 2 bases, with 8 bases left in between. This CDR3 is CASSPSSAYEQYF. The DNA of the CDR3 is TGTGCCAGCTCACCCTCATCTGCCTACGAGCAGTACTTC.

The rearrangement links TRBV9 to TRBJ2-1; 9 bases align to TRBD2. The germline gives CDR1 SGDLS, CDR2 YYNGEE. The CDR3 is 16 amino acids. V was pared by 4 bases and J by 6 bases, with 11 bases of the junction left unmatched. CDR3 region: CASSSRTSEVRNEQFF. The CDR3 DNA reads TGTGCCAGCAGCTCCCGGACTAGCGAGGTCCGCAATGAGCAGTTCTTC.

As to this clone: Being one base from a much bigger clone, this may be a read error. Distinct nucleotide sequences in the sample also encode this CDR3. The V call is TRBV11-2, the J call TRBJ1-5; TRBD1 agrees at 7 bases. This CDR3 region has 16 residues. Germline V gene lookup returns CDR1 SGHAT and CDR2 FQNNGV. The CDR3, as DNA: TGTGCCAGCAGCGAATACGGCGGGGGCGCGGGACAGCCCCAACATTTT. Amino acid sequence: CASSEYGGGAGQPQHF. Based on the CDR3 plus reference TRBV11-2 and TRBJ1-5, the full variable domain is EAGVAQSPRYKIIEKRQSVAFWCNPISGHATLYWYQQILGQGPKLLIQFQNNGVVDDSQLPKDRFSAERLKGVDSTLKIQPAKLEDSAVYLCASSEYGGGAGQPQHFGDGTRLSIL.

The chain uses TRBV27 and TRBJ2-7, with a weak D call TRBD2 (6 bases). Germline assignment: CDR1 MNHEY and CDR2 SMNVEV (reference sequence). The germline V and J ends were trimmed by 5 bases and 12 bases, with 17 bases remaining between them. The CDR3 has 12 residues. The CDR3 region is CASSMLGGLAYF. CDR3 coding DNA: TGTGCCAGCAGTATGCTCGGAGGGCTTGCGTACTTC.

The chain combines TRBV7-3 with TRBJ1-1, with 8 bases that match TRBD1. The trim removed 5 bases at V and 5 bases at J, leaving 4 bases unmatched. Germline V lookup: CDR1 SGHTA, CDR2 FQGTGA. The CDR3 is made up of 13 amino acids. The CDR3 here is CASSPGGETEAFF. The DNA for the CDR3 is TGTGCCAGCAGCCCAGGGGGCGAGACTGAAGCTTTCTTT.

The rearrangement uses TRBV19 and TRBJ2-1, with unresolved D. CDR1 is LNHDA and CDR2 is SQIVND in the germline V gene (reference sequence). V lost 2 bases, J lost 0 bases, and 8 bases lay in between. The CDR3 consists of 15 residues. CDR3 loop: CASSILGNSYNEQFF. Written as DNA, the CDR3 is TGTGCCAGTAGTATACTTGGGAACTCCTACAATGAGCAGTTCTTC.

The chain has TRBV30 and TRBJ1-2; D perhaps matches TRBD1 (5 bases). The CDR3 runs 14 residues. The germline V gene has CDR1 GTSNPN and CDR2 SVGIG (reference sequence). Trimming shortened V by 3 bases and J by 0 bases, and 11 bases separated the two germline ends. The CDR3 spells CAWRAGTANYGYTF. The CDR3 DNA sequence: TGTGCCTGGAGGGCCGGGACCGCTAACTATGGCTACACCTTC.

The J gene is TRBJ2-3, the V gene TRBV9; D is unclear. Germline values: CDR1 SGDLS, CDR2 YYNGEE. The length of the CDR3 is 13 residues. Trimming shortened V by 3 bases and J by 2 bases, and 7 bases separated the two germline ends. In DNA form, the CDR3 reads TGTGCCAGCAGCGCTTCAGACACAGATACGCAGTATTTT. Translated, it gives CASSASDTDTQYF.